The 24 T cell receptor beta chains below all came from one sample that was sequenced in a study of blood T cell repertoires in COVID-19. TCRdb's copy holds only in-frame clones and misses some; the assay was immunoSEQ multiplex PCR. Among 250,000 to 350,000 clones listed, 70% to 85% were seen once. The sequenced sample was peripheral blood. All receptors derive from a human donor with COVID-19, enrolled during active disease. The donor label of this sample is uncertain.

This chain uses TRBV29-1 with TRBJ2-3; D not resolved. Per the germline V gene, CDR1 is SQVTM and CDR2 is ANQGSEA. This CDR3 has 13 amino acids. Trimming removed 2 bases at V and 0 bases at J, with 6 bases between. The CDR3 region is CSVEPTSTDTQYF. The CDR3 DNA reads as TGCAGCGTTGAACCGACTAGCACAGATACGCAGTATTTT.

The sample holds one count of this clone. The V gene is TRBV27, the J gene TRBJ2-1; D might be TRBD2 (6 bases). There are 15 residues in the CDR3. Germline V lookup: CDR1 MNHEY, CDR2 SMNVEV (reference sequence). Deletions cut 4 bases from V and 11 bases from J, with 21 bases between. The CDR3 region is CASSSRLVNGGQQFF. The CDR3, as DNA: TGTGCCAGCAGTTCGAGACTAGTGAATGGTGGTCAGCAGTTCTTC.

The V call is TRBV7-8, the J call TRBJ1-3; 8 bases line up with TRBD1. Germline lookup yields CDR1 SGHVS and CDR2 FQNEAQ. With V trimmed by 3 bases and J by 4 bases, 8 bases remained unmatched. The CDR3 loop spans 16 amino acids. Written as DNA, the CDR3 is TGTGCCAGCAGCTTTTTAGGACAGGGTTCAGGAAACACCATATATTTT. Its protein product is CASSFLGQGSGNTIYF.

The gene calls are TRBV28 and TRBJ1-4; D gene uncertain. The CDR3 consists of 15 residues. CDR1 MDHEN and CDR2 SYDVKM come from the germline V gene. V was cut by 5 bases and J by 5 bases, with 15 bases left in between. CDR3 coding DNA: TGTGCCAGCAGTCCCGCCGGGGTTGGGAATGAAAAACTGTTTTTT. Amino acids: CASSPAGVGNEKLFF.

The chain's CDR3 is CASSQRAREGRLFF. Written as DNA, the CDR3 is TGTGCCAGCAGCCAAAGGGCTAGGGAGGGCCGTTTGTTCTTC. The chain links TRBV3-1 (or the pseudogene TRBV3-2) to TRBJ2-1, with 7 positions matching TRBD2. CDR1 and CDR2 from the germline V gene are LGHDT and YNNKEL (reference sequence). This CDR3 has 14 residues. V shed 2 bases, J shed 15 bases, and the junction held 13 bases outside the gene matches.

The V gene is TRBV6-6, the J gene TRBJ2-2; D gene ambiguous. The germline V gene has CDR1 MNHNY and CDR2 SVGAGI (reference sequence). Trimming pared 5 bases from V and 0 bases from J, leaving 7 bases between. This CDR3 contains 14 residues. The CDR3: CASSLLANTGELFF. The CDR3 DNA is TGTGCCAGCAGTCTTCTAGCGAACACCGGGGAGCTGTTTTTT.

The chain uses TRBV5-4 and TRBJ2-7; 7 positions agree with TRBD1. The V gene end was trimmed by 4 bases and the J gene end by 6 bases; junction bases not matched to a gene: 13. Germline V gene sequence: CDR1 SGHNT, CDR2 YYREEE (reference sequence). The CDR3 totals 15 residues. The DNA for the CDR3 is TGTGCCAGCAGCATTGGGACAGTCTTAGGGGGCGAGCAGTACTTC. Amino acid sequence: CASSIGTVLGGEQYF.

This chain links TRBV7-2 with TRBJ2-5; 9 bases map to TRBD2. This CDR3 spans 16 amino acids. Trimming removed 7 bases from V and 2 bases from J; junction bases left unmatched: 11. The germline V gene encodes CDR1 SGHTA and CDR2 FQGNSA. CDR3 sequence (DNA): TGTGCCAGCAAGCTTTTTAGCGGGAGTGGGCAAGAGACCCAGTACTTC. Its translation is CASKLFSGSGQETQYF.

The V gene is TRBV18, the J gene TRBJ1-2; 8 bases agree with TRBD1. Germline V lookup: CDR1 KGHSH, CDR2 LQKENI. This CDR3 is 15 amino acids long. V lost 2 bases to trimming and J lost 3 bases; unmatched junction nucleotides: 5. CDR3 DNA: TGTGCCAGCTCACCAGATCAGGGGGCGGACTATGGCTACACCTTC. This translates into CASSPDQGADYGYTF.

The chain couples TRBV6-5 to TRBJ1-2; TRBD1 agrees at 7 bases. The CDR3 runs 15 residues. Germline loops: CDR1 MNHEY, CDR2 SVGAGI. Trimming removed 5 bases from V and 3 bases from J; junction bases left unmatched: 9. In DNA form, the CDR3 reads TGTGCCAGCAGTATTGAGGGGGCCGGCTACTATGGCTACACCTTC. It is translated as CASSIEGAGYYGYTF.

The chain uses TRBV15 and TRBJ1-4, with D uncertain. The germline V gene encodes CDR1 LNHNV and CDR2 YYDKDF (reference sequence). The length of the CDR3 is 15 residues. V lost 0 bases, J lost 7 bases, and 12 bases lay in between. CDR3 coding DNA: TGTGCCACCAGCAGAGAACTCACCGGTGGTGAAAAACTGTTTTTT. Its translation is CATSRELTGGEKLFF.

The chain joins TRBV28 to TRBJ1-1; TRBD1 aligns across 8 bases. This CDR3 has 14 amino acids. V was clipped by 5 bases and J by 1 base; unmatched bases: 3. Germline V gene lookup returns CDR1 MDHEN and CDR2 SYDVKM. The CDR3, as DNA: TGTGCCAGCAGTGCTACAGGGGGGAACACTGAAGCTTTCTTT. Its translation is CASSATGGNTEAFF. The variable domain in full, completed from reference TRBV28 and TRBJ1-1, reads DVKVTQSSRYLVKRTGEKVFLECVQDMDHENMFWYRQDPGLGLRLIYFSYDVKMKEKGDIPEGYSVSREKKERFSLILESASTNQTSMYLCASSATGGNTEAFFGQGTRLTVV.

At least ten counts were recorded for this clone. The chain is built from TRBV18 and TRBJ2-5; 7 positions agree with TRBD1. CDR1 is KGHSH and CDR2 is LQKENI in the germline V gene. V was clipped by 1 base and J by 3 bases; unmatched bases: 2. CDR3 size: 14 residues. The CDR3 is CASSPRTGEETQYF. CDR3 bases: TGTGCCAGCTCACCACGAACAGGGGAAGAGACCCAGTACTTC.

The V gene is TRBV29-1, the J gene TRBJ2-1; D gene unclear. The CDR3 is made up of 12 amino acids. Per the germline V gene, CDR1 is SQVTM and CDR2 is ANQGSEA. Trimming cost V 4 bases and J 4 bases, with 8 bases left between them. The CDR3 spells CSVAWRYNEQFF. The CDR3 bases are TGCAGCGTTGCTTGGAGATACAATGAGCAGTTCTTC.

The chain is built from TRBV2 and TRBJ2-2; 9 nucleotides line up with TRBD2. This CDR3 spans 15 amino acids. Germline assignment: CDR1 SNHLY and CDR2 FYNNEI. The V segment lost 7 bases and the J segment 6 bases; nucleotides outside the gene matches: 9. CDR3 protein: CASNVGGREAGELFF. CDR3 DNA: TGTGCCAGCAATGTCGGCGGGAGGGAAGCCGGGGAGCTGTTTTTT.

V is TRBV5-1 and J is TRBJ1-1; 9 nucleotides match TRBD1. The CDR3 has 14 residues. J gave up 4 bases and V 3 bases, and 4 bases lay outside the gene matches. Germline V gene lookup returns CDR1 SGHRS and CDR2 YFSETQ. CDR3 sequence reads: CASSWTGDSTEAFF. CDR3 bases: TGCGCCAGCAGCTGGACAGGGGATAGCACTGAAGCTTTCTTT.

The V call is TRBV7-2, the J call TRBJ2-1; 13 bases match TRBD2. CDR1 is SGHTA and CDR2 is FQGNSA in the germline V gene. The V segment lost 5 bases and the J segment 7 bases; nucleotides outside the gene matches: 8. This CDR3 is built from 16 residues. CDR3 in amino acids: CASSPWTSGGGNEQFF. The DNA of the CDR3 is TGTGCCAGCAGCCCATGGACTAGCGGGGGAGGGAATGAGCAGTTCTTC.

The rearrangement joins TRBV19 to TRBJ2-7; 7 bases match TRBD1. Germline CDR1 is LNHDA and CDR2 is SQIVND (reference sequence). This CDR3 is 16 amino acids long. V lost 4 bases to trimming and J lost 2 bases; unmatched junction nucleotides: 11. CDR3 sequence (DNA): TGTGCCAGTAGTACTGACAGGGCTAGCAGGGCCTACGAGCAGTACTTC. As protein: CASSTDRASRAYEQYF.

V gene TRBV5-6 combines with J gene TRBJ2-7, with 7 nucleotides matching TRBD1. The CDR3 is made up of 14 amino acids. V trimming: 4 bases; J trimming: 0 bases; junction bases outside the gene matches: 4. Per the germline V gene, CDR1 is SGHDT and CDR2 is YYEEEE. The CDR3 sequence: CASSPTGVSYEQYF. The CDR3 DNA follows: TGTGCCAGCAGCCCTACAGGGGTCTCCTACGAGCAGTACTTC. Supplemented by reference TRBV5-6 and TRBJ2-7, the full variable domain reads DAGVTQSPTHLIKTRGQQVTLRCSPKSGHDTVSWYQQALGQGPQFIFQYYEEEERQRGNFPDRFSGHQFPNYSSELNVNALLLGDSALYLCASSPTGVSYEQYFGPGTRLTVT.

The rearrangement links TRBV5-6 to TRBJ1-2; 7 bases agree with TRBD1. This CDR3 region has 15 residues. Germline values: CDR1 SGHDT, CDR2 YYEEEE. After removal of 0 bases from V and 2 bases from J, the junction contained 4 bases not matched to a gene. CDR3 DNA: TGTGCCAGCAGCTTGGGACAGGGTGACAACTATGGCTACACCTTC. This codes for CASSLGQGDNYGYTF.

This clone was observed once. The chain couples TRBV19 to TRBJ2-1, with 10 bases lining up with TRBD2. V was clipped by 5 bases and J by 6 bases; unmatched bases: 10. The CDR3 is 16 residues long. Germline CDR1 is LNHDA and CDR2 is SQIVND (reference sequence). CDR3 sequence (DNA): TGTGCCAGTAGTCCGATAAGAGCGGGAGGGGGCAATGAGCAGTTCTTC. This gives the protein CASSPIRAGGGNEQFF.

This clone came up once. The gene calls are TRBV24-1 and TRBJ2-3, with TRBD2 as a possible D gene (6 bases). The CDR3 runs to 13 residues. CDR1 and CDR2 (germline): KGHDR, SFDVKD. V lost 6 bases and J lost 4, with 10 bases in between. The chain's CDR3 is CATSWGVADTQYF. CDR3 nucleotides: TGTGCCACCAGTTGGGGGGTTGCAGATACGCAGTATTTT.

The chain has TRBV7-2 and TRBJ2-1, with 7 bases that match TRBD1. The germline V gene encodes CDR1 SGHTA and CDR2 FQGNSA. The ends lost 5 bases at V and 0 bases at J; junction bases unmatched: 7. This CDR3 spans 16 amino acids. The CDR3 here is CASSMTGFISYNEQFF. The CDR3 DNA reads as TGTGCCAGCAGCATGACAGGGTTTATCTCCTACAATGAGCAGTTCTTC.

Note on this clone: The junction shows a germline mismatch at one end, possibly a read error. In nucleotides, the CDR3 is TGTGCTAGCAGCTTAGCCCTACAGGGCCCGCAGTATTTT. Amino acids: CASSLALQGPQYF. This rearrangement joins TRBV7-7 to TRBJ2-3; possible D gene TRBD1, 6 bases. The CDR3 runs to 13 residues. The V gene's germline CDR1 is SSHAT and CDR2 FNYEAQ (reference sequence).